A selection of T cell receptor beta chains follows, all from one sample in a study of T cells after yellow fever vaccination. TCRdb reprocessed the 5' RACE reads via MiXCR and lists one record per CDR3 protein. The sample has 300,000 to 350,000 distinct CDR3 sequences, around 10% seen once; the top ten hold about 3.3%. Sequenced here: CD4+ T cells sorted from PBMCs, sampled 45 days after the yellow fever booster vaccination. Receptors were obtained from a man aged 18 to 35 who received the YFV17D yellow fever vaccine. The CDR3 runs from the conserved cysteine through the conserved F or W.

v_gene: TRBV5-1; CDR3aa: CASSLGQFNEKLFF
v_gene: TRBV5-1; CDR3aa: CASSPNRGGGGTDTQYF
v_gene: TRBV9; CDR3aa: CASSALYEQFF
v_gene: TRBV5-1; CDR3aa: CASSLGTAGNTIYF
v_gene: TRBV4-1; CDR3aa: CASSQERGQGADTQYF
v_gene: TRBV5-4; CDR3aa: CASSLPPYEQYF
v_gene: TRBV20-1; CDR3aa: CSARDRVPNQETQYF
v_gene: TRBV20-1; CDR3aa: CSAGVSQGPDTQYF
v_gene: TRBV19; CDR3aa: CASSIPGGPPGTDTQYF
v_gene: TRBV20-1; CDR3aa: CSARVGTDQETQYF
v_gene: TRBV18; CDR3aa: CASSPPGHNEQFF
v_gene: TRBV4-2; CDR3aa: CASSLQIDRANTEAFF